This section outlines one T cell receptor beta chain sequence together with its context. This clonotype has just a few counts. There is no known antigen for this receptor. Qualities for individual bases were not recorded, and no much larger clone is one base off. The sample is drawn from a study of human T cells and chemical hapten exposure (dated by TCRdb to 2020 to 2022). About the study as a whole: For sensitization, 2% DPC in acetone was applied to an approximately 2 cm by approximately 2 cm area of upper inner arm skin. Throughout the study period of around 25 weeks, patients also received therapeutic DPC doses to the scalp every week. Patch testing on the upper back used Finn chambers containing 0.01% DPC, with scoring done after 6 days according to International Contact Dermatitis Research Group standards. The patient cohort, mostly female, included alopecia areata with under or over 50% scalp involvement, alopecia totalis and alopecia universalis. The libraries were sequenced as a pool, and the TCR yield per sample differed mostly because of small variations in library volumes within the pool. Peripheral blood TCR repertoire changes were tracked in vivo in alopecia patients during primary and secondary sensitization to the hapten diphenylcyclopropenone (DPC). Blood samples were taken from patients before sensitization (week 0) and then at 2, 6 and about 24 weeks after DPC sensitization. Blood for TCR sequencing was provided by twenty-nine alopecia patients at one to four time points (pre-sensitization, 2, 6 and 24 weeks).

From V the trimming removes 4 bases and from J it removes 10 bases, while the gene matches leave 7 bases of the junction unaccounted for. CDR1 and CDR2, looked up from the germline V gene, are MNHNS and SASEGT. The CDR3 spans 13 residues, from the cysteine through the phenylalanine. Of all the DNA, just the CDR3 is kept, 39 bases in frame from base 1. The library was obtained by RACE. Sequenced using a NextSeq 500. Library preparation attached unique molecular identifiers to individual cDNA molecules for quantitative, reproducible TCR counting. For every blood RNA sample, sequencing covered both the TCR alpha and TCR beta chains. The authors' analysis ran thus. Samples had a median of 95,638 TCRs, with a range from roughly 23,224 to 700,000. V, J and CDR3 annotation of the TCR reads was performed with the Decombinator software suite. To make PS versus PT1 abundance plots, every sample was subsampled to the same number of TCRs (28,000). Expanded TCRs were defined as absent before sensitization and observed at least eight times at the 2-week time point. The public reads were quality trimmed at Q25 with fastp and then assembled into clones with MiXCR by TCRdb, keeping productive beta chains. All rows with the same CDR3 protein become a single entry with the most common DNA and genes. The V and J calls follow TCRdb's processing rather than the paper's. The sample table holds 180,000 or so distinct CDR3 sequences, of which roughly 15% were seen once. The ten largest clones capture about 1.7% of the sample.

The label giving this sample's time point can be read as: patch test 1, 2 weeks after DPC sensitization. This specimen's treatment or condition label, per the study, means: therapeutic diphenylcyclopropenone sensitization with weekly scalp DPC. At each patch-test visit, blood was drawn before the patch test was applied. To be eligible, patients had to be aged 18 to 70, diagnosed with alopecia and judged suitable for DPC therapy, while pregnant patients were excluded. Total RNA was isolated from unfractionated whole blood collected in Tempus Blood RNA tubes. Overall study results and their limits: After repeated subsampling, changes were observed in the strength of the expansion versus patch-test correlation and in the threshold at which the correlation became significant. Significantly more large CDR3 similarity clusters were formed by expanded TCRs than by pre-sensitization or healthy control sets, consistent with antigen-driven responses. Alopecia, a presumed autoimmune disease, was present in all patients, so the immune response of the patients might differ from that of healthy individuals. Patch test score was positively correlated with the number of PT1 expanded TCRs, with significance at thresholds 8, 16 and 32 but not at 4. DPC sensitization did not change the number of TCRs with a frequency above 1 in 1000, and there was no evidence of changes in global repertoire structure.

The source was whole blood, collected in connection with sensitization to the hapten diphenylcyclopropenone (DPC). The sequence is built from TRBV6-1 and TRBJ1-5; a stretch of 7 junction bases matches TRBD1. This TCR derives from a woman aged 30 to 39 with alopecia areata. Some clones in this sample may be carry-over from other donors' samples. The nucleotide sequence is TGTGCCAGCAGTGTGGGGGACAGCTCACCCCAGCATTTT. Its coded protein is CASSVGDSSPQHF.